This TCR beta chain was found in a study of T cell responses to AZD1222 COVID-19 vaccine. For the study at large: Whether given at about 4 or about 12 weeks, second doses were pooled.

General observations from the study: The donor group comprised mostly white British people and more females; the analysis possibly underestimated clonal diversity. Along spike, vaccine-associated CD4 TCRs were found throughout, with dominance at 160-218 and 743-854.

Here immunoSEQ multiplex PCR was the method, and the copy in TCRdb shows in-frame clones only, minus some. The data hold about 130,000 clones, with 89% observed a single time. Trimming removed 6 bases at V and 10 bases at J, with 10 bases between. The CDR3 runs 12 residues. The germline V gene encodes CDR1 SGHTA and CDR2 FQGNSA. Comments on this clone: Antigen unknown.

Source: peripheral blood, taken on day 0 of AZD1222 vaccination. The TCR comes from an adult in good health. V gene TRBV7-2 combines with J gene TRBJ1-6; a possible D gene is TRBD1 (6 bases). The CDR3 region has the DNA TGTGCCAGCAGTTCAGGGGAGTCACCCCTCCACTTT. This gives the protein CASSSGESPLHF.